This entry describes one TCR beta chain. The sample belongs to a study of T cell responses to AZD1222 COVID-19 vaccine. The length of the CDR3 is 15 residues. V gave up 2 bases and J gave up 6 bases; unmatched junction bases: 5. Germline assignment: CDR1 SGHRS and CDR2 YFSETQ. Repertoires were generated with immunoSEQ multiplex PCR, while TCRdb's copy carries only in-frame clones and drops some. Altogether approximately 270,000 clones are present, almost 95% being singletons, with the ten largest covering around 0.58%. Material: peripheral blood, obtained 28 days after the second AZD1222 dose. This receptor was obtained from an adult who received the AZD1222 COVID-19 vaccine. V and J are TRBV5-1 and TRBJ1-1; 12 positions agree with TRBD1. The CDR3: CASSLSGQGAAEAFF. The CDR3 nucleotides read TGCGCCAGCAGCTTATCGGGACAGGGGGCCGCTGAAGCTTTCTTT. Variable domain in full (rest from reference TRBV5-1 and TRBJ1-1): KAGVTQTPRYLIKTRGQQVTLSCSPISGHRSVSWYQQTPGQGLQFLFEYFSETQRNKGNFPGRFSGRQFSNSRSEMNVSTLELGDSALYLCASSLSGQGAAEAFFGQGTRLTVV.